These 19 T cell receptor beta chains were sequenced from one sample in a study of T cells in tuberculosis. As to time point: new active TB diagnosis, blood taken before or within 7 days of starting treatment. Sequencing used immunoSEQ multiplex PCR; TCRdb keeps in-frame clones, though not all of them. The sample carries around 33,000 clones, about 91% recorded once. The starting material was PBMCs, obtained at tuberculosis diagnosis. These receptors were taken from an adult with tuberculosis. Some clones in this sample may be carry-over from other donors' samples.

V is TRBV29-1 and J is TRBJ2-7, with 9 positions matching TRBD1. The CDR3 is 13 residues long. Germline V gene data show CDR1 as SQVTM and CDR2 as ANQGSEA. V dropped 4 bases and J dropped 7; count of bases not matched to a gene: 8. CDR3: CSVGRQGVGEQYF. As DNA, the CDR3 is TGCAGCGTTGGAAGACAGGGGGTGGGGGAGCAGTACTTC.

CDR3 amino acids: CASSPMTGLMNTEAFF. In nucleotides, the CDR3 is TGTGCCAGCAGTCCCATGACAGGCCTAATGAACACTGAAGCTTTCTTT. The chain joins TRBV6-6 to TRBJ1-1; weak D call: TRBD1 (6 bases). Trimming left V 5 bases short and J 0 bases short, with 16 bases between. The CDR3 extends over 16 amino acids. Germline V gene sequence: CDR1 MNHNY, CDR2 SVGAGI (reference sequence).

The V gene is TRBV7-6, the J gene TRBJ2-7; D is possibly TRBD1 (6 bases). Germline V CDR1 and CDR2: SGHVS, FNYEAQ. The CDR3 consists of 15 residues. The V end was cut by 5 bases, the J end by 2 bases, with 16 bases between. CDR3 nucleotide sequence: TGTGCCAGCAGCGGAACCAGGGACATTACCTACGAGCAGTACTTC. Translating gives CASSGTRDITYEQYF. Together with reference TRBV7-6 and TRBJ2-7, the CDR3 gives the full variable domain: GAGVSQSPRYKVTKRGQDVALRCDPISGHVSLYWYRQALGQGPEFLTYFNYEAQQDKSGLPNDRFSAERPEGSISTLTIQRTEQRDSAMYRCASSGTRDITYEQYFGPGTRLTVT.

This chain links TRBV29-1 with TRBJ2-7; 8 positions match TRBD1. The CDR3 spans 12 residues. Germline-derived CDR1 and CDR2 are SQVTM and ANQGSEA. V shed 5 bases, J shed 7 bases, and the junction held 7 bases outside the gene matches. The CDR3 bases are TGCAGCGTTTCAAACAGGGGGACGGAGCAGTACTTC. It encodes CSVSNRGTEQYF.

This chain joins TRBV19 and TRBJ2-7, with 9 bases matching TRBD1. CDR1 and CDR2 from the germline V gene are LNHDA and SQIVND (reference sequence). J lost 4 bases, V lost 2 bases, and 3 bases had no gene match. The CDR3 spans 14 residues. The CDR3 here is CASSIRGQGYEQYF. CDR3 bases: TGTGCCAGTAGTATAAGGGGACAGGGATACGAGCAGTACTTC. Based on the CDR3 plus reference TRBV19 and TRBJ2-7, the full variable domain is DGGITQSPKYLFRKEGQNVTLSCEQNLNHDAMYWYRQDPGQGLRLIYYSQIVNDFQKGDIAEGYSVSREKKESFPLTVTSAQKNPTAFYLCASSIRGQGYEQYFGPGTRLTVT.

This chain joins TRBV10-2 and TRBJ2-2, with TRBD1 matching 7 bases. This CDR3 has 13 amino acids. Germline trimming cut 5 bases from V and 6 bases from J; bases unmatched to any gene: 3. The germline V gene has CDR1 WSHSY and CDR2 SAAADI. Written as DNA, the CDR3 is TGCGCCAGCAGTCTACAGGGGTCCGGGGAGCTGTTTTTT. This sequence encodes CASSLQGSGELFF.

V and J are TRBV5-1 and TRBJ2-3, with D perhaps TRBD2 (5 bases). The CDR3 sequence is 15 residues long. V lost 0 bases and J lost 1, with 9 bases in between. CDR1 is SGHRS and CDR2 is YFSETQ in the germline V gene. For the CDR3, the DNA is TGCGCCAGCAGCTTGGCTCCGCGGGGCACAGATACGCAGTATTTT. It yields the protein CASSLAPRGTDTQYF.

The rearrangement uses TRBV21-1 and TRBJ2-2; the tabulated D call, TRBD1, remains unverified against the DNA. TRBV21-1 is deemed a pseudogene. The CDR3 has 17 amino acids. The CDR3: CASSKVDPGQNTGELFF. CDR3 bases: TGTGCCAGCAGCAAAGTGGACCCGGGACAGAACACCGGGGAGCTGTTTTTT.

The chain employs TRBV10-3 and TRBJ1-1, with a possible D match to TRBD1 (6 bases). V shed 3 bases and J shed 1 base, with 9 bases lying between them. The CDR3 runs to 14 residues. Per the germline V gene, CDR1 is ENHRY and CDR2 is SYGVKD. As DNA, the CDR3 is TGTGCCATCAGTGACAGGGGCCGGAACACTGAAGCTTTCTTT. Protein product: CAISDRGRNTEAFF.

This chain connects TRBV6-1 to TRBJ1-5, with D perhaps TRBD1 (6 bases). The V end was cut by 0 bases, the J end by 8 bases, with 11 bases between. Germline assignment: CDR1 MNHNS and CDR2 SASEGT. The CDR3 extends over 14 amino acids. CDR3 nucleotides: TGTGCCAGCAGTGAAGCCGAGGACAGAGAGCCCCAGCATTTT. This encodes CASSEAEDREPQHF.

This rearrangement joins TRBV11-2 to TRBJ2-3, with 14 bases that match TRBD2. CDR1 and CDR2 from the germline V gene are SGHAT and FQNNGV. V gave up 3 bases and J gave up 0 bases; unmatched junction bases: 2. The CDR3 covers 17 residues. The CDR3 is CASSLRLAGGSTDTQYF. The CDR3 nucleotides are TGTGCCAGCAGCTTGAGACTAGCGGGGGGGAGCACAGATACGCAGTATTTT.

The J gene is TRBJ1-6, the V gene TRBV9; D is possibly TRBD1 (6 bases). The CDR3 loop spans 13 amino acids. Per the germline V gene, CDR1 is SGDLS and CDR2 is YYNGEE. V shed 3 bases and J shed 8 bases, with 9 bases lying between them. CDR3 nucleotides: TGTGCCAGCAGCGCCCGGACAGATTCACCCCTCCACTTT. It encodes CASSARTDSPLHF.

This rearrangement joins TRBV7-8 to TRBJ2-3; 8 positions match TRBD2. V was clipped by 1 base and J by 10 bases; unmatched bases: 4. This CDR3 contains 13 residues. Germline CDR1 is SGHVS and CDR2 is FQNEAQ. The CDR3 here is CASSLVGLVAQYF. The CDR3 DNA is TGTGCCAGCAGCTTAGTGGGACTAGTCGCGCAGTATTTT.

The chain combines TRBV30 with TRBJ1-1; 9 bases match TRBD1. Looked up from germline, CDR1 is GTSNPN and CDR2 is SVGIG (reference sequence). The CDR3 consists of 16 residues. The trim removed 1 base at V and 6 bases at J, leaving 12 bases unmatched. The CDR3 DNA sequence: TGTGCCTGGAGTGACCAAAAACGGACAGGGGTGCCTGAAGCTTTCTTT. Translation: CAWSDQKRTGVPEAFF.

Points on this clone: Other DNA sequences within the sample encode an identical CDR3. The chain links TRBV19 to TRBJ2-5, with a possible D match to TRBD2 (5 bases). The CDR3 covers 12 residues. Germline lookup yields CDR1 LNHDA and CDR2 SQIVND (reference sequence). Trimming stripped 1 base from V and 5 bases from J, with 5 bases between. The CDR3 is CASSIGGETQYF. CDR3 bases: TGTGCCAGTAGTATAGGAGGGGAGACCCAGTACTTC.

This clone has just one count. V is TRBV29-1 and J is TRBJ1-1; the D is unclear. The germline V gene encodes CDR1 SQVTM and CDR2 ANQGSEA. V gave up 3 bases and J gave up 1 base, with 3 bases separating them. The CDR3 covers 11 residues. The CDR3 loop is CSVDRNTEAFF. The CDR3 bases are TGCAGCGTTGACAGGAACACTGAAGCTTTCTTT.

The table lists this clone with a count of one. The V and J genes are TRBV5-1 and TRBJ1-1, with 9 positions matching TRBD1. V shed 2 bases and J 4 bases; nucleotides not matched to a gene: 9. From germline, CDR1 is SGHRS and CDR2 YFSETQ. The CDR3 runs 16 residues. The CDR3 protein is CASSFLRTTGGTEAFF. CDR3 DNA: TGCGCCAGCAGCTTCTTACGTACGACAGGGGGCACTGAAGCTTTCTTT.

The chain combines TRBV2 with TRBJ1-1, with D tentatively TRBD1 (6 bases). V was clipped by 5 bases and J by 8 bases, with 12 bases between them. Germline V gene data show CDR1 as SNHLY and CDR2 as FYNNEI. The CDR3 runs to 12 residues. In DNA form, the CDR3 reads TGTGCCAGCAGTTTGGGGCAGGGGGAAGCTTTCTTT. As protein: CASSLGQGEAFF.

This chain joins TRBV2 and TRBJ2-7, with TRBD1 as a possible D gene (5 bases). V dropped 6 bases and J dropped 5 bases, with 17 bases sitting between them. The CDR3 has 14 amino acids. Germline loops: CDR1 SNHLY, CDR2 FYNNEI. The CDR3 region is CASSLRVLIDEQYF. The CDR3 bases are TGTGCCAGCAGCCTCAGGGTATTGATCGACGAGCAGTACTTC.